This T cell receptor beta chain comes out of a study of blood T cell repertoires in COVID-19. As for the study in general: Samples of COVID-19 (acute and convalescent) were obtained from the United States, Italy and Spain. PBMCs, B-cell-depleted T cells, or T cells were the source of the cDNA or gDNA that made up the material.

As processed by the authors: Researchers report that nucleated cell counts were estimated from reference gene primer amplification. Sequencing used immunoSEQ multiplex PCR; TCRdb keeps in-frame clones, though not all of them. For V, J and clone size, that table is used; D and trimming come from the DNA. The sample has a few hundred thousand clones, over 65% seen once; the top ten hold roughly 4.5%. The CDR3 contains 16 residues. Germline-derived CDR1 and CDR2 are LNHDA and SQIVND (reference sequence). The ends lost 7 bases at V and 4 bases at J; junction bases unmatched: 7. Sequencing used peripheral blood. The V gene is TRBV19, the J gene TRBJ2-2, with 12 bases identical to TRBD1. The TCR originated in a man in his 60s who had recovered from COVID-19. The CDR3 DNA follows: TGTGCCAGTACCAATACGGGACAGGGGGCCACCGGGGAGCTGTTTTTT. Its translation: CASTNTGQGATGELFF.